A single sample is the source of the 13 T cell receptor beta chains below, sequenced in a study of blood T cell repertoires in COVID-19. Libraries were prepared by immunoSEQ multiplex PCR; TCRdb keeps only in-frame clonotypes and omits some of them. This sample has around 94,000 clones, with approximately 84% found just once. Material: peripheral blood. The receptors were sampled from a man in his forties or fifties with active or convalescent COVID-19.

The chain carries TRBV24-1 and TRBJ2-7, with TRBD1 identical over 9 bases. The CDR3 is 13 residues long. From germline, CDR1 is KGHDR and CDR2 SFDVKD. Losses at the gene ends were 3 bases for V and 6 bases for J; bases not matched to a gene: 2. CDR3 coding DNA: TGTGCCACCAGTGATGGACAGGGGACCGAGCAGTACTTC. Amino acids: CATSDGQGTEQYF.

The sample holds one count of this clone. The rearrangement links TRBV18 to TRBJ2-2; tentatively, D is TRBD1 (5 bases). CDR3 length equals 15 residues. Germline V gene lookup returns CDR1 KGHSH and CDR2 LQKENI. V was cut by 5 bases and J by 1 base, with 11 bases left in between. The CDR3 sequence is CASSRNQGNTGELFF. The CDR3 DNA is TGTGCCAGCTCAAGGAACCAGGGGAACACCGGGGAGCTGTTTTTT. Drawing the rest from reference TRBV18 and TRBJ2-2, the complete variable domain is NAGVMQNPRHLVRRRGQEARLRCSPMKGHSHVYWYRQLPEEGLKFMVYLQKENIIDESGMPKERFSAEFPKEGPSILRIQQVVRGDSAAYFCASSRNQGNTGELFFGEGSRLTVL.

The chain combines TRBV10-3 with TRBJ2-5, with TRBD1 matching over 9 bases. The germline V gene encodes CDR1 ENHRY and CDR2 SYGVKD. The CDR3 consists of 14 residues. J was trimmed by 6 bases and V by 10 bases; bases with no gene match: 12. CDR3 nucleotide sequence: TGTGCCACCATGAACTGGGACAGGGAAAAGACCCAGTACTTC. It codes for CATMNWDREKTQYF.

The genes are TRBV5-6 and TRBJ2-5; D remains ambiguous. This CDR3 is built from 15 residues. The germline CDR1 and CDR2 sequences are SGHDT and YYEEEE. V was trimmed by 5 bases and J by 1 base, leaving 15 bases between them. CDR3: CASSPQPSFQETQYF. The CDR3 bases are TGTGCCAGCAGTCCACAACCATCGTTCCAAGAGACCCAGTACTTC. Combining the CDR3 with reference TRBV5-6 and TRBJ2-5 gives the whole variable domain DAGVTQSPTHLIKTRGQQVTLRCSPKSGHDTVSWYQQALGQGPQFIFQYYEEEERQRGNFPDRFSGHQFPNYSSELNVNALLLGDSALYLCASSPQPSFQETQYFGPGTRLLVL.

V is TRBV6-5 and J is TRBJ1-6; weak D call: TRBD1 (6 bases). Per germline, CDR1 MNHEY and CDR2 SVGAGI. Trimming left V 3 bases short and J 13 bases short, with 19 bases between. The CDR3 has 15 residues. This CDR3 reads CASSYSPPTGRPLHF. In nucleotides, the CDR3 is TGTGCCAGCAGTTATAGTCCCCCGACAGGTCGGCCCCTCCACTTT.

The chain links TRBV7-3 to TRBJ2-3; TRBD2 matches 9 bases. The CDR3 runs 15 residues. Trimming cost V 1 base and J 4 bases; bases outside gene matches: 3. From germline, CDR1 is SGHTA and CDR2 FQGTGA. CDR3 residues: CASSLSGGASDTQYF. CDR3 in DNA: TGTGCCAGCAGCTTAAGCGGGGGGGCGTCAGATACGCAGTATTTT.

The V gene is TRBV29-1, the J gene TRBJ1-2; 7 nucleotides line up with TRBD1. With V trimmed by 7 bases and J by 4 bases, 12 bases remained unmatched. The V gene's germline CDR1 is SQVTM and CDR2 ANQGSEA. CDR3 length: 14 amino acids. The CDR3 sequence is CSGDLGGQSYGYTF. In DNA, the CDR3 is TGCAGCGGAGACCTGGGGGGACAGAGCTATGGCTACACCTTC.

The chain joins TRBV4-3 to TRBJ2-7; the D gene is possibly TRBD2 (6 bases). V lost 3 bases, J lost 2 bases, and 17 bases lay in between. Germline CDR1 reads LGHNA; CDR2 reads YSLEER. This CDR3 contains 16 residues. In DNA form, the CDR3 reads TGCGCCAGCAGCCAGAACACCGGGACTTCAACCTACGAGCAGTACTTC. Translation: CASSQNTGTSTYEQYF.

This chain links TRBV21-1 with TRBJ1-4; no check of the table's D call, TRBD1, against the DNA was made. TRBV21-1 has pseudogene status. The CDR3 spans 16 residues. Here the CDR3 DNA reads TGTGCCAGCGTTCTCCGTCGGGCGACAGGTTACGAAAAACTGTTTTTT. It encodes CASVLRRATGYEKLFF.

The chain links TRBV4-2 to TRBJ2-2, with TRBD2 matching over 13 bases. The CDR3 is made up of 15 amino acids. The germline gives CDR1 LGHNA, CDR2 YNFKEQ. V shed 6 bases, J shed 7 bases, and the junction held 5 bases outside the gene matches. DNA for the CDR3: TGTGCCAGCAGACTTACTAGCGGGGGGGACGGGGAGCTGTTTTTT. Its protein product is CASRLTSGGDGELFF.

Written as DNA, the CDR3 is TGTGCCAGCCAGGACAGGGCAGGGGGCTACACCTTC. It specifies CASQDRAGGYTF. V is TRBV12-3 or TRBV12-4 and J is TRBJ1-2; 8 nucleotides align to TRBD1. V was clipped by 8 bases and J by 8 bases; unmatched bases: 7. This CDR3 is 12 amino acids long.

For the CDR3, the DNA is TGCAGTGCTAGTGATGTGGGGGGGAACACCGGGGAGCTGTTTTTT. Translation: CSASDVGGNTGELFF. The chain is built from TRBV20-1 and TRBJ2-2; weak D call: TRBD2 (6 bases). From germline, CDR1 is DFQATT and CDR2 SNEGSKA (reference sequence). The V end lost 3 bases, the J end lost 1 base, and 12 bases lay between the germline ends. This CDR3 is 15 amino acids long.

CDR3 loop: CAISESTLGLANEQFF. CDR3 nucleotide sequence: TGTGCCATCAGTGAGTCGACCCTCGGACTAGCCAATGAGCAGTTCTTC. The chain links TRBV10-3 to TRBJ2-1, with 8 bases aligning to TRBD2. The CDR3 consists of 16 residues. Germline assignment: CDR1 ENHRY and CDR2 SYGVKD. V trimming: 0 bases; J trimming: 6 bases; junction bases outside the gene matches: 7.